Listed here are 11 T cell receptor beta chains from one sample, sequenced in a study of blood T cell repertoires in COVID-19. Clones were read by immunoSEQ multiplex PCR, and TCRdb kept only the in-frame ones, dropping some. The data hold roughly 95,000 clones, with roughly four fifths observed a single time. The sample comprised peripheral blood. The receptors originated from a man aged 45-65 years with active or convalescent COVID-19.

This chain joins TRBV24-1 and TRBJ2-4; tentative D call: TRBD2 (6 bases). V lost 2 bases to trimming and J lost 8 bases, with 9 bases between them. Germline V gene data show CDR1 as KGHDR and CDR2 as SFDVKD. CDR3 length: 13 residues. The CDR3 loop reads CATSDWREDIQYF. The CDR3 coding sequence is TGTGCCACCAGTGATTGGAGGGAGGACATTCAGTACTTC.

This clone was seen a handful of times. The V and J genes are TRBV5-6 and TRBJ2-7, with D hard to call. This CDR3 spans 13 amino acids. V lost 0 bases and J 0 bases, leaving 4 bases between the germline ends. The germline gives CDR1 SGHDT, CDR2 YYEEEE. The DNA of the CDR3 is TGTGCCAGCAGCTTGGCCAGCTCCTACGAGCAGTACGTC. It specifies CASSLASSYEQYV.

This chain joins TRBV6-5 and TRBJ2-7; D is unclear. The CDR3 spans 14 residues. CDR1 is MNHEY and CDR2 is SVGAGI in the germline V gene. V lost 6 bases and J 0 bases, leaving 12 bases between the germline ends. As DNA, the CDR3 is TGTGCCAGCAGAAGAACAACCAGCTCCTACGAGCAGTACTTC. It is translated as CASRRTTSSYEQYF.

The CDR3 DNA sequence: TGTGCCAGCAGCACCACTAGCGGGGAAGGGACCCAGTACTTC. This codes for CASSTTSGEGTQYF. This sequence joins TRBV11-2 and TRBJ2-5, with 10 bases that match TRBD2. The CDR3 covers 14 residues. After removal of 5 bases from V and 7 bases from J, the junction contained 7 bases not matched to a gene. From germline, CDR1 is SGHAT and CDR2 FQNNGV. Filled out from reference TRBV11-2 and TRBJ2-5, the complete variable domain reads EAGVAQSPRYKIIEKRQSVAFWCNPISGHATLYWYQQILGQGPKLLIQFQNNGVVDDSQLPKDRFSAERLKGVDSTLKIQPAKLEDSAVYLCASSTTSGEGTQYFGPGTRLLVL.

This clone was counted a few times. The chain combines TRBV28 with TRBJ1-6, with a weak D call TRBD1 (6 bases). Trimming took 6 bases from V and 5 from J, leaving 11 bases between them. CDR1 MDHEN and CDR2 SYDVKM come from the germline V gene. The CDR3 is made up of 14 amino acids. CDR3 sequence: CASRDYRDNSPLHF. CDR3 nucleotides: TGTGCCAGCAGGGATTACAGGGATAATTCACCCCTCCACTTT. Together with reference TRBV28 and TRBJ1-6, the CDR3 gives the full variable domain: DVKVTQSSRYLVKRTGEKVFLECVQDMDHENMFWYRQDPGLGLRLIYFSYDVKMKEKGDIPEGYSVSREKKERFSLILESASTNQTSMYLCASRDYRDNSPLHFGNGTRLTVT.

This chain joins TRBV28 and TRBJ1-2, with TRBD1 as a possible D gene (5 bases). This CDR3 has 12 amino acids. Germline lookup yields CDR1 MDHEN and CDR2 SYDVKM. V gave up 3 bases and J gave up 4 bases, with 6 bases separating them. This chain's CDR3 is CASSFQGYGYTF. CDR3 sequence (DNA): TGTGCCAGCAGTTTCCAGGGCTATGGCTACACCTTC.

The chain employs TRBV9 and TRBJ2-7, with 7 bases aligning to TRBD1. Germline V lookup: CDR1 SGDLS, CDR2 YYNGEE. CDR3 size: 14 residues. After removal of 4 bases from V and 0 bases from J, the junction contained 4 bases not matched to a gene. The CDR3 DNA follows: TGTGCCAGCAGCCCACGACAGGGCTCCTACGAGCAGTACTTC. Protein sequence: CASSPRQGSYEQYF.

The chain is built from TRBV4-1 and TRBJ2-2; TRBD1 might be the D (6 bases). The CDR3 covers 19 residues. Trimming shortened V by 4 bases and J by 6 bases, and 27 bases separated the two germline ends. Germline values: CDR1 MGHRA, CDR2 YSYEKL. The CDR3, as DNA: TGCGCCAGCAGCCGAATACCCCAGGACAGCAGTTCCCCAGCCGGGGAGCTGTTTTTT. It translates to CASSRIPQDSSSPAGELFF.

In its sample, this clone was seen a few times. The CDR3 loop is CAISQGTNEKLFF. The CDR3 coding sequence is TGTGCCATCTCACAGGGGACTAATGAAAAACTGTTTTTT. J is TRBJ1-4 and V is TRBV10-3; 7 nucleotides line up with TRBD1. The CDR3 spans 13 residues. Germline V lookup: CDR1 ENHRY, CDR2 SYGVKD. The V and J ends lost 8 bases and 2 bases, in that order; junction bases with no gene match: 2.

DNA of the CDR3: TGTGCCAGCAGCTTAGCCGGTAGTGAGGGTCCCTACAATGAGCAGTTCTTC. This codes for CASSLAGSEGPYNEQFF. The chain carries TRBV7-2 and TRBJ2-1; maybe TRBD2 (5 bases). Trimming cost V 0 bases and J 2 bases, with 14 bases left between them. The CDR3 length is 17 residues. Germline loops: CDR1 SGHTA, CDR2 FQGNSA. Looking up the rest from reference TRBV7-2 and TRBJ2-1 gives the full variable domain: GAGVSQSPSNKVTEKGKDVELRCDPISGHTALYWYRQSLGQGLEFLIYFQGNSAPDKSGLPSDRFSAERTGGSVSTLTIQRTQQEDSAVYLCASSLAGSEGPYNEQFFGPGTRLTVL.

CDR3 loop: CASSQAARLMNTEAFF. The CDR3 nucleotides read TGTGCCAGCAGCCAAGCCGCTAGGCTGATGAACACTGAAGCTTTCTTT. This chain connects TRBV3-1 (or the pseudogene TRBV3-2) to TRBJ1-1, with D uncertain. This CDR3 has 16 residues. V was clipped by 1 base and J by 0 bases, with 12 bases between them. CDR1 and CDR2 from the germline V gene are LGHDT and YNNKEL (reference sequence).